Listed here is a single T cell receptor (beta chain). This record belongs to a study of blood T cell repertoires in COVID-19. About the study: COVID-19 samples, acute and convalescent, were from the United States, Italy and Spain. Sources were T cells, B-cell-depleted T cells, or PBMCs; the material itself was cDNA or gDNA.

Authors' processing steps: Amplified reference gene primers provided the basis for estimating nucleated cell counts. Here immunoSEQ multiplex PCR was the method, and the copy in TCRdb shows in-frame clones only, minus some. The DNA was the basis for D and trimming; V, J and clone size are from that table. The sample comprises under 150,000 clones, 75% to 90% of which are singletons, and 15% to 20% rests with the top ten. The origin of this receptor is a man aged 50-59 years with active or convalescent COVID-19. The sample taken for sequencing was peripheral blood.

The CDR3 nucleotides are TGTGCCAGCAGCGTGGGAGGCAGCACCGGGGAGCTGTTTTTT. Its translation: CASSVGGSTGELFF. The genes are TRBV3-1 (or the pseudogene TRBV3-2) and TRBJ2-2; D is perhaps TRBD2 (6 bases). V was trimmed by 5 bases and J by 4 bases, leaving 11 bases between them. The CDR3 length is 14 residues. CDR1 is LGHDT and CDR2 is YNNKEL in the germline V gene (reference sequence).